The 27 T cell receptor beta chains in this list originate from one sample, sequenced in a study of CXCR3-negative and CXCR3-positive naive CD8 T cells. UMI-labeled 5' RACE TRB cDNA libraries were prepared from the cells. TCRdb reanalyzed the 5' RACE reads, giving one entry per CDR3 protein sequence and no DNA. This sample carries about 130,000 distinct CDR3 sequences, with nearly 0.5% going to the ten biggest clones. The sample consisted of naive CXCR3- CD8+ T cells from blood. Subset specified: CD45RO-CCR7+CD27+CD95- naive CD8+ T cells lacking CXCR3 (TNR3-). These receptors came from a human donor in good health. Some clones in this sample may be carry-over from other donors' samples.

This chain connects TRBV5-4 to TRBJ1-1. This CDR3 region has 13 residues. Germline lookup yields CDR1 SGHNT and CDR2 YYREEE (reference sequence). CDR3 protein: CASSLGRGGEAFF.

The chain recombines TRBV2 with TRBJ2-5; as DNA is missing, the TRBD2 call by TCRdb cannot be tested. CDR3 length: 14 amino acids. Germline V CDR1 and CDR2: SNHLY, FYNNEI. The CDR3 is CASTRLAGDETQYF.

This chain joins TRBV28 and TRBJ2-7; absent DNA, TCRdb's TRBD1 call cannot be checked. The CDR3 runs 15 residues. In germline, CDR1 is MDHEN, CDR2 SYDVKM. The CDR3 region is CASSLYGQGPYEQYF.

This chain connects TRBV27 to TRBJ1-3; the TRBD1 assignment by TCRdb is unverifiable without DNA. Germline CDR1 reads MNHEY; CDR2 reads SMNVEV (reference sequence). The CDR3 runs 15 residues. CDR3 sequence: CATAATGASGNTIYF.

The chain recombines TRBV14 with TRBJ2-2; TCRdb outputs TRBD1, but without DNA this stays unchecked. The germline V gene encodes CDR1 SGHDN and CDR2 FVKESK. This CDR3 contains 17 residues. CDR3 protein: CASSQVPILKDRGQLFF.

The chain uses TRBV29-1 and TRBJ2-2; lacking DNA, the TRBD1 call made by TCRdb goes unchecked. The germline CDR1 and CDR2 sequences are SQVTM and ANQGSEA. This CDR3 contains 15 residues. The CDR3 loop is CSVWGAGKNTGELFF.

The chain recombines TRBV6-2 or TRBV6-3 with TRBJ1-4; lacking DNA, the TRBD1 call made by TCRdb goes unchecked. The CDR3 has 13 amino acids. Germline values: CDR1 MNHEY, CDR2 SVGEGT. The CDR3 sequence: CASSDRGGEKLFF.

V and J are TRBV7-3 and TRBJ1-3; TCRdb names TRBD1, which stays unverified in the absence of DNA. Per germline, CDR1 SGHTA and CDR2 FQGTGA. The CDR3 contains 15 residues. The CDR3 spells CASSFCDRAGNTIYF.

The chain uses TRBV20-1 and TRBJ1-3; there is no DNA to check the TCRdb D call of TRBD1. The CDR3 is made up of 16 amino acids. The V gene's germline CDR1 is DFQATT and CDR2 SNEGSKA (reference sequence). The CDR3 reads CSAISGTSIGLNTIYF.

The gene calls are TRBV28 and TRBJ1-3; TCRdb's D gene call, TRBD1, goes unchecked for lack of DNA. CDR1 is MDHEN and CDR2 is SYDVKM in the germline V gene. The CDR3 length is 17 residues. CDR3 in amino acids: CASSLYRDSPSGNTIYF.

V is TRBV29-1 and J is TRBJ1-2; there is no DNA to check the TCRdb D call of TRBD1. Germline values: CDR1 SQVTM, CDR2 ANQGSEA. The CDR3 spans 11 residues. The CDR3 spells CSAGGSYGYTF.

The chain combines TRBV3-1 with TRBJ1-1. The CDR3 is 13 residues long. Germline CDR1 LGHDT, CDR2 YNNKEL (reference sequence). The CDR3 spells CASSQILNTEAFF.

The chain carries TRBV14 and TRBJ2-2; there is no DNA to check the TCRdb D call of TRBD1. Germline loops: CDR1 SGHDN, CDR2 FVKESK. The CDR3 contains 16 residues. Here the CDR3 reads CASREFTGKNTGELFF.

The chain joins TRBV27 to TRBJ2-7; TCRdb's D gene call, TRBD1, goes unchecked for lack of DNA. This CDR3 region has 15 residues. CDR1 and CDR2 from the germline V gene are MNHEY and SMNVEV (reference sequence). The CDR3 is CASSHTGGGSYEQYF.

The chain employs TRBV5-5 and TRBJ2-7. The CDR3 spans 14 residues. Germline loops: CDR1 SGHKS, CDR2 YYEKEE (reference sequence). CDR3 sequence: CASSFAEATREQYF.

This chain links TRBV12-3 or TRBV12-4 with TRBJ2-5; with no DNA, the TCRdb D assignment of TRBD1 cannot be verified. This CDR3 is 13 amino acids long. The chain's CDR3 is CASSPVRLETQYF.

The J gene is TRBJ2-3, the V gene TRBV12-2; with no DNA, the TCRdb D assignment of TRBD1 cannot be verified. TRBV12-2 is given as a pseudogene. This CDR3 has 13 residues. Here the CDR3 reads CASRLGWGAPQYF.

J is TRBJ2-1 and V is TRBV29-1. CDR1 and CDR2 from the germline V gene are SQVTM and ANQGSEA. The CDR3 loop spans 15 amino acids. CDR3 loop: CSVEEASTSYNEQFF.

The V and J genes are TRBV10-3 and TRBJ2-2. The CDR3 has 15 residues. Germline values: CDR1 ENHRY, CDR2 SYGVKD. The chain's CDR3 is CAISTLLEETGELFF.

This rearrangement joins TRBV9 to TRBJ1-6. This CDR3 has 15 residues. CDR1 SGDLS and CDR2 YYNGEE come from the germline V gene. The CDR3 reads CASSDGGDPNSPLHF.

The gene calls are TRBV6-9 and TRBJ2-2; TCRdb designates TRBD1, a call that cannot be tested without DNA. The CDR3 sequence is 19 residues long. Germline CDR1 is MNHGY and CDR2 is SVAAGI. CDR3 residues: CASSYCASPGQGLTGELFF.

V is TRBV15 and J is TRBJ1-1; TCRdb designates TRBD1, a call that cannot be tested without DNA. Germline-derived CDR1 and CDR2 are LNHNV and YYDKDF (reference sequence). CDR3 length: 13 residues. The CDR3 sequence: CATSQGRNTEAFF.

The chain has TRBV7-6 and TRBJ1-2; lacking DNA, the TRBD1 call made by TCRdb goes unchecked. Germline V gene data show CDR1 as SGHVS and CDR2 as FNYEAQ. This CDR3 spans 16 amino acids. The CDR3 region is CASSPGRDREAYGYTF.

The J gene is TRBJ2-5, the V gene TRBV29-1; TCRdb lists TRBD2, though no DNA is available to test this call. CDR1 and CDR2 (germline): SQVTM, ANQGSEA. The CDR3 consists of 19 residues. The CDR3 loop reads CSVEDTRQPLAGFQETQYF.

The chain joins TRBV19 to TRBJ2-1; with no DNA, the TCRdb D assignment of TRBD1 cannot be verified. The CDR3 has 12 residues. CDR1 and CDR2 from the germline V gene are LNHDA and SQIVND (reference sequence). This CDR3 reads CASSISGGEQFF.

The V gene is TRBV21-1, the J gene TRBJ2-7; absent DNA, TCRdb's TRBD1 call cannot be checked. TRBV21-1 is a recognized pseudogene. The CDR3 is 12 amino acids. CDR3 region: CALGPGSYEQYF.

V and J are TRBV19 and TRBJ2-7. The CDR3 loop spans 13 amino acids. Per the germline V gene, CDR1 is LNHDA and CDR2 is SQIVND (reference sequence). CDR3: CASSTRPSDEQYF.